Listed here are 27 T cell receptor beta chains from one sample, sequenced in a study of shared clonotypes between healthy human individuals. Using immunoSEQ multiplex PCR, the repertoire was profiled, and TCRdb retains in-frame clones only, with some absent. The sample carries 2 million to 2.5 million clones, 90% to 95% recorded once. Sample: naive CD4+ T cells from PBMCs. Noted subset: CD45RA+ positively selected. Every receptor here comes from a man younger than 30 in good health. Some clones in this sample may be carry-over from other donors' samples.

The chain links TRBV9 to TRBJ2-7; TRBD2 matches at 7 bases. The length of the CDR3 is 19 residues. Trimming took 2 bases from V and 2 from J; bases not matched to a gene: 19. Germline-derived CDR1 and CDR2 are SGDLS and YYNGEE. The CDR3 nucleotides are TGTGCCAGCAGCGTGTCTTCGCGGGAGTTTTTAAGACTGGCCTACGAGCAGTACTTC. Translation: CASSVSSREFLRLAYEQYF. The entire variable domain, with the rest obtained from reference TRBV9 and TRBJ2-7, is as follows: DSGVTQTPKHLITATGQRVTLRCSPRSGDLSVYWYQQSLDQGLQFLIQYYNGEERAKGNILERFSAQQFPDLHSELNLSSLELGDSALYFCASSVSSREFLRLAYEQYFGPGTRLTVT.

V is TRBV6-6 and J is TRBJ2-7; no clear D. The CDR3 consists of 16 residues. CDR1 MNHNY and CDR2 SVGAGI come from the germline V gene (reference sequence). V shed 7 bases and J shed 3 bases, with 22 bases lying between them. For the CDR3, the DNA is TGTGCCAGCACCCCAGTCTCTGGAAAAGGATTCTACGAGCAGTACTTC. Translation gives CASTPVSGKGFYEQYF.

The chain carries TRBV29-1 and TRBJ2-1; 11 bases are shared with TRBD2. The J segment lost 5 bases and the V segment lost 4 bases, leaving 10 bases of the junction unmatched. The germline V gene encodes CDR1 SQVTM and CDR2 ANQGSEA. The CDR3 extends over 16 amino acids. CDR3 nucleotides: TGCAGCGTTGGCCACATACTAGCGGGAGAGCACAATGAGCAGTTCTTC. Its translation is CSVGHILAGEHNEQFF.

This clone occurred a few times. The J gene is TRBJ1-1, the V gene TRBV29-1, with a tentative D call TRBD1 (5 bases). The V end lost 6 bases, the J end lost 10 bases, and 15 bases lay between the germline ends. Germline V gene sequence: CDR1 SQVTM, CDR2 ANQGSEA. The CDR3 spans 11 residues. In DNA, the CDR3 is TGCAGCGTGGGGGGTAGAGTGGGAGCTTTCTTT. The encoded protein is CSVGGRVGAFF.

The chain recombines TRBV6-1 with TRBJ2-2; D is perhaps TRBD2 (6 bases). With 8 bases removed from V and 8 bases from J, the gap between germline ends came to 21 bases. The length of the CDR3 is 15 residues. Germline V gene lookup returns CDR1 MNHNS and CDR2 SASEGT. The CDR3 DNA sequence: TGTGCCAGCTCACGGACTATTTTTTCATCGGGGGAGCTGTTTTTT. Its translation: CASSRTIFSSGELFF.

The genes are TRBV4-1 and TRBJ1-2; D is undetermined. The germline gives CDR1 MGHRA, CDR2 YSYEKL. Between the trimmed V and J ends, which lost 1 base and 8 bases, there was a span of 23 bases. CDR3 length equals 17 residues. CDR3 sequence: CASSQVLTWGAPGGYTF. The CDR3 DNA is TGCGCCAGCAGCCAAGTCCTCACTTGGGGAGCTCCCGGGGGCTACACCTTC.

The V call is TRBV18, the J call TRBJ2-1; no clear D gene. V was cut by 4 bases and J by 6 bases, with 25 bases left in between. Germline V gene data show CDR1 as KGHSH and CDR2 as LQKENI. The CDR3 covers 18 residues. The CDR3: CASSLTLGLSTSANEQFF. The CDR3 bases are TGTGCCAGCTCACTCACCCTGGGTCTTTCCACCTCGGCCAATGAGCAGTTCTTC.

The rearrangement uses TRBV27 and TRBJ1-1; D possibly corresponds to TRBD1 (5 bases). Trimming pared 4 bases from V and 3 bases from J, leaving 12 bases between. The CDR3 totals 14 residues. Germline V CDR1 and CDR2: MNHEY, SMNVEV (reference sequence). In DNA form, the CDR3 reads TGTGCCAGCAGTTCCTACAGGTCCCACACTGAAGCTTTCTTT. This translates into CASSSYRSHTEAFF.

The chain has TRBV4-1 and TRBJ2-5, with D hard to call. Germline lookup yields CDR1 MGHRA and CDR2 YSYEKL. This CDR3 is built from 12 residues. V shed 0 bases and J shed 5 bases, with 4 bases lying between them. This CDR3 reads CASSQDKETQYF. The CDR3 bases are TGCGCCAGCAGCCAAGATAAGGAGACCCAGTACTTC.

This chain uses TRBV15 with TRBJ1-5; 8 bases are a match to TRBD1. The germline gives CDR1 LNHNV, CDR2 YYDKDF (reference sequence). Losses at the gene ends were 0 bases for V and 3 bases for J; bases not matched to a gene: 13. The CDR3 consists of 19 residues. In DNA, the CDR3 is TGTGCCACCAGCAGAGATACCCCGGGCAGGGGGCTTGACAATCAGCCCCAGCATTTT. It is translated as CATSRDTPGRGLDNQPQHF. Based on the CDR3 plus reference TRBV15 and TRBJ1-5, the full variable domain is DAMVIQNPRYQVTQFGKPVTLSCSQTLNHNVMYWYQQKSSQAPKLLFHYYDKDFNNEADTPDNFQSRRPNTSFCFLDIRSPGLGDTAMYLCATSRDTPGRGLDNQPQHFGDGTRLSIL.

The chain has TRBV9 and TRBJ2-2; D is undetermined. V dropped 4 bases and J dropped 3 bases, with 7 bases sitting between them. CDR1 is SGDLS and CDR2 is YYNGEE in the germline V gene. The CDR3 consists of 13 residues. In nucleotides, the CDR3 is TGTGCCAGCAGCACTCGGGACACCGGGGAGCTGTTTTTT. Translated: CASSTRDTGELFF.

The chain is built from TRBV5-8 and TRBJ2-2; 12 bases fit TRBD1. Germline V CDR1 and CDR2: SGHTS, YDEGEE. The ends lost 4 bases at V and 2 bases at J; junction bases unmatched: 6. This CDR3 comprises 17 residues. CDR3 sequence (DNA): TGTGCCAGCAGCCCTGGGACAGGGGGCATAAACACCGGGGAGCTGTTTTTT. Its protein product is CASSPGTGGINTGELFF.

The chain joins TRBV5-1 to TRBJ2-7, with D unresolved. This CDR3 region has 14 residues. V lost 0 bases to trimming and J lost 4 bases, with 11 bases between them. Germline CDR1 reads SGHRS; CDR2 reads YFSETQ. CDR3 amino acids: CASSLGHSPYEQYF. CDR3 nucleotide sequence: TGCGCCAGCAGCTTGGGGCACAGCCCTTACGAGCAGTACTTC.

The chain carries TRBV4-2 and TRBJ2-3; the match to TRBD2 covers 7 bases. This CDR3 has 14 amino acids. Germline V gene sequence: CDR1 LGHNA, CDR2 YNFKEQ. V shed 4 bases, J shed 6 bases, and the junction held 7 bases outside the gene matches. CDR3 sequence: CASSLGGYDDTQYF. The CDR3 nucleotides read TGTGCCAGCAGCCTGGGGGGGTATGACGATACGCAGTATTTT.

The CDR3 region has the DNA TGCGCCAGCAGCCAAGCGGGAGGGCCCGGTACGCAGTATTTT. Translated: CASSQAGGPGTQYF. This rearrangement joins TRBV4-1 to TRBJ2-3, with TRBD2 identical over 8 bases. Trimming cost V 1 base and J 8 bases; bases outside gene matches: 5. The CDR3 consists of 14 residues. The V gene's germline CDR1 is MGHRA and CDR2 YSYEKL.

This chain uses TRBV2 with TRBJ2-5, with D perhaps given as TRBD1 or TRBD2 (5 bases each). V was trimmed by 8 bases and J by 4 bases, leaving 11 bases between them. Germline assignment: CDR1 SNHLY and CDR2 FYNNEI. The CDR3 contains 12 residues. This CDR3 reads CASGGVIETQYF. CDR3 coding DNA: TGTGCCAGCGGGGGTGTCATAGAGACCCAGTACTTC.

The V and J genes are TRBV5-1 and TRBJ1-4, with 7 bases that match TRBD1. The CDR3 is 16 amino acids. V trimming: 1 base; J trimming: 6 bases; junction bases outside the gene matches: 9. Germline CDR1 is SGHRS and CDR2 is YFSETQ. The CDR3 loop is CASSLPQGGGDEKLFF. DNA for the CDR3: TGCGCCAGCAGCTTGCCCCAGGGAGGGGGCGATGAAAAACTGTTTTTT.

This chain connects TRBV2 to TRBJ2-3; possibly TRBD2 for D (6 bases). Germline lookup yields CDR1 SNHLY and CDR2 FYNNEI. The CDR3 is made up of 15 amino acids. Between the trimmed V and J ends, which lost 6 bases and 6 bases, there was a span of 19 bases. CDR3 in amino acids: CASSKGLGLGDTQYF. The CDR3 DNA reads TGTGCCAGCAGCAAAGGTTTGGGACTGGGGGATACGCAGTATTTT.

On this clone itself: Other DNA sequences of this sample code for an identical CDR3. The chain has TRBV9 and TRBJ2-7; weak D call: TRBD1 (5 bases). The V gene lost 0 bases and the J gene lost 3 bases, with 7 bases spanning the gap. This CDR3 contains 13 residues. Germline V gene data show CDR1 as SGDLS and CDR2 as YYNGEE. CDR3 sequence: CASSVGQNYEQYF. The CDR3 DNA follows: TGTGCCAGCAGCGTAGGACAGAACTACGAGCAGTACTTC.

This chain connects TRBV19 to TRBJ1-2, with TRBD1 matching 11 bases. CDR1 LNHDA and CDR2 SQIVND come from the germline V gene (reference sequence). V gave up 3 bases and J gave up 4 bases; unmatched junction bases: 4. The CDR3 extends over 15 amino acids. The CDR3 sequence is CASSIRDRGGYGYTF. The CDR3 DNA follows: TGTGCCAGTAGTATCCGGGACAGGGGGGGCTATGGCTACACCTTC.

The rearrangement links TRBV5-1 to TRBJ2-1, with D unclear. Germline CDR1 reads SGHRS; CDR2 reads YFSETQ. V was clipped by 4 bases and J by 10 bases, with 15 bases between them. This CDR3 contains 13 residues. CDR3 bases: TGCGCCAGCAGCCCCCGGCCGCCGCGGGAGCAGTTCTTC. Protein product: CASSPRPPREQFF.

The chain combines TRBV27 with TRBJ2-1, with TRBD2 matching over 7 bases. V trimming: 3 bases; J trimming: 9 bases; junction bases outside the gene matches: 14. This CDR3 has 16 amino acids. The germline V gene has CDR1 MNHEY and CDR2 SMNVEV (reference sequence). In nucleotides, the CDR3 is TGTGCCAGCAGTTTTAGTCCTGGCGGGAGCGGCCTTGAGCAGTTCTTC. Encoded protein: CASSFSPGGSGLEQFF.

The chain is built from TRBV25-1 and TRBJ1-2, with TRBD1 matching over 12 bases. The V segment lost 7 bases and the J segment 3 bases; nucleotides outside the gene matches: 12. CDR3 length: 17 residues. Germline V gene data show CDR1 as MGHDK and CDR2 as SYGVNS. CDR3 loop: CASIGMTGQGADYGYTF. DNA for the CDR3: TGTGCCAGCATTGGTATGACGGGACAGGGGGCGGACTATGGCTACACCTTC.

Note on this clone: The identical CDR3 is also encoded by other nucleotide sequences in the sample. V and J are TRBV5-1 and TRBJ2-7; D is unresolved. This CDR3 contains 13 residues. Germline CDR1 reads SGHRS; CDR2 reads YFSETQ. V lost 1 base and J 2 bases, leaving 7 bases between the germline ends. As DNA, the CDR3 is TGCGCCAGCAGCTTGCAGGCAGCCTACGAGCAGTACTTC. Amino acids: CASSLQAAYEQYF.

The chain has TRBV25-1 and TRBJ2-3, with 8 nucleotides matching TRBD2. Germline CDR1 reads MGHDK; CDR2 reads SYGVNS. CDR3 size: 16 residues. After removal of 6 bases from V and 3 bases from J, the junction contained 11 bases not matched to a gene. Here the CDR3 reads CASSPLGLGSTDTQYF. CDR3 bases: TGTGCCAGCAGCCCGCTGGGACTAGGTTCGACAGATACGCAGTATTTT.

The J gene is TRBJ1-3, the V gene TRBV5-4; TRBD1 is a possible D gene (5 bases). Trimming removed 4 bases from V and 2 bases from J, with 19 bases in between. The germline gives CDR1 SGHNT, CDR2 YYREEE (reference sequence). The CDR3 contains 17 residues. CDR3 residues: CASSPGGAQAAGNTIYF. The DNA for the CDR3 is TGTGCCAGCAGCCCGGGAGGGGCCCAAGCGGCTGGAAACACCATATATTTT.

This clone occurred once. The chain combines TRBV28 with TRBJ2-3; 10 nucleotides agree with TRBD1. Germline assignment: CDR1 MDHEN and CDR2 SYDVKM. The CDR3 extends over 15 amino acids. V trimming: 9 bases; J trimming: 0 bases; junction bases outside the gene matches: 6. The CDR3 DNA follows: TGTGCCAGTCGGACAGGGGGGGCTAGCACAGATACGCAGTATTTT. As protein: CASRTGGASTDTQYF.